The next 23 T cell receptor beta chains were all read from a single sample in a study of blood T cell repertoires in COVID-19. Clones were sequenced by immunoSEQ multiplex PCR, and TCRdb holds only the in-frame ones, with some missing. The sample holds under 8,500 clones; about four fifths are singletons and the top ten take approximately 18%. The sequencing sample was made of peripheral blood. These receptors all come from a human donor with active COVID-19. The donor label of this sample is uncertain.

The chain recombines TRBV11-2 with TRBJ2-1; D not resolved. The CDR3 totals 15 residues. V gave up 3 bases and J gave up 3 bases, with 12 bases separating them. From germline, CDR1 is SGHAT and CDR2 FQNNGV. DNA for the CDR3: TGTGCCAGCAGCTTGGGCTCCCCTGACTACAATGAGCAGTTCTTC. This encodes CASSLGSPDYNEQFF. Complete variable domain (other parts from reference TRBV11-2 and TRBJ2-1): EAGVAQSPRYKIIEKRQSVAFWCNPISGHATLYWYQQILGQGPKLLIQFQNNGVVDDSQLPKDRFSAERLKGVDSTLKIQPAKLEDSAVYLCASSLGSPDYNEQFFGPGTRLTVL.

This clone was found once. The V gene is TRBV29-1, the J gene TRBJ2-1; the match to TRBD1 covers 7 bases. The V gene end was trimmed by 6 bases and the J gene end by 3 bases; junction bases not matched to a gene: 8. Germline CDR1 SQVTM, CDR2 ANQGSEA. This CDR3 region has 14 residues. The CDR3, as DNA: TGCAGCGTCGGGACAGTTAGTTTCTACAATGAGCAGTTCTTC. Protein product: CSVGTVSFYNEQFF.

J is TRBJ2-5 and V is TRBV24-1; 7 bases line up with TRBD2. Losses at the gene ends were 4 bases for V and 4 bases for J; bases not matched to a gene: 11. Per the germline V gene, CDR1 is KGHDR and CDR2 is SFDVKD. The CDR3 runs 16 residues. CDR3 loop: CATSDLGRGGPETQYF. CDR3 bases: TGTGCCACCAGTGACTTAGGGAGGGGTGGGCCAGAGACCCAGTACTTC.

The V and J genes are TRBV19 and TRBJ1-3, with 7 bases aligning to TRBD1. This CDR3 contains 14 residues. The ends lost 6 bases at V and 0 bases at J; junction bases unmatched: 2. CDR1 and CDR2 from the germline V gene are LNHDA and SQIVND (reference sequence). The CDR3 spells CASRDRSSGNTIYF. In DNA, the CDR3 is TGTGCCAGTAGGGACAGGAGCTCTGGAAACACCATATATTTT. Together with reference TRBV19 and TRBJ1-3, the CDR3 gives the full variable domain: DGGITQSPKYLFRKEGQNVTLSCEQNLNHDAMYWYRQDPGQGLRLIYYSQIVNDFQKGDIAEGYSVSREKKESFPLTVTSAQKNPTAFYLCASRDRSSGNTIYFGEGSWLTVV.

The J gene is TRBJ2-7, the V gene TRBV2, with D perhaps matching TRBD1 (6 bases). This CDR3 comprises 15 residues. CDR1 is SNHLY, CDR2 FYNNEI, per germline. The V gene lost 7 bases and the J gene lost 1 base, with 17 bases spanning the gap. CDR3 sequence: CASKTGPGESYEQYF. Here the CDR3 DNA reads TGTGCCAGCAAAACGGGACCAGGGGAATCCTACGAGCAGTACTTC.

The chain couples TRBV5-1 to TRBJ2-2; D perhaps matches TRBD1 (6 bases). V dropped 5 bases and J dropped 1 base, with 15 bases sitting between them. This CDR3 is 16 amino acids long. Germline V CDR1 and CDR2: SGHRS, YFSETQ. CDR3 sequence (DNA): TGCGCCAGCAGGTCAGGGGCACCCGTGAACACCGGGGAGCTGTTTTTT. The encoded protein is CASRSGAPVNTGELFF.

The genes are TRBV2 and TRBJ1-5; weak D call: TRBD1 (6 bases). V was pared by 7 bases and J by 0 bases, with 13 bases between. From germline, CDR1 is SNHLY and CDR2 FYNNEI. There are 15 residues in the CDR3. The CDR3 nucleotides are TGTGCCAGCAAGGGACAAATCTCTAGCAATCAGCCCCAGCATTTT. Its protein is CASKGQISSNQPQHF.

This chain connects TRBV7-2 to TRBJ2-5; the match to TRBD1 covers 9 bases. In germline, CDR1 is SGHTA, CDR2 FQGNSA. The CDR3 has 14 amino acids. The V segment lost 6 bases and the J segment 4 bases; nucleotides outside the gene matches: 6. CDR3 region: CASRKGTGRETQYF. In DNA form, the CDR3 reads TGTGCCAGCAGAAAAGGGACAGGGCGAGAGACCCAGTACTTC.

In this sample, this clone turned up a few times. This sequence joins TRBV6-5 and TRBJ2-7, with 14 bases matching TRBD2. With V trimmed by 4 bases and J by 4 bases, 6 bases remained unmatched. The CDR3 extends over 16 amino acids. Germline V gene data show CDR1 as MNHEY and CDR2 as SVGAGI. In DNA form, the CDR3 reads TGTGCCAGCAGTTCCCGGACTAGCGGGAGGTGGTACGAGCAGTACTTC. This codes for CASSSRTSGRWYEQYF.

The chain couples TRBV30 to TRBJ1-2; possibly TRBD1 for D (6 bases). In germline, CDR1 is GTSNPN, CDR2 SVGIG (reference sequence). This CDR3 is 16 amino acids long. V dropped 2 bases and J dropped 4 bases, with 20 bases sitting between them. For the CDR3, the DNA is TGTGCCTGGAGTAAGGGTCAGGCAGGGGCCAGCTATGGCTACACCTTC. Translating gives CAWSKGQAGASYGYTF.

The genes are TRBV29-1 and TRBJ2-1; TRBD2 is a possible D gene (5 bases). The CDR3 is 14 amino acids. The germline V gene has CDR1 SQVTM and CDR2 ANQGSEA. Trimming cost V 5 bases and J 9 bases, with 20 bases left between them. The CDR3 nucleotides are TGCAGCGTTCCCGCTAGCCATCCACTAGGTGAGCAGTTCTTC. Translation gives CSVPASHPLGEQFF.

V and J are TRBV12-5 and TRBJ1-1; D gene ambiguous. Between the trimmed V and J ends, which lost 4 bases and 6 bases, there was a span of 12 bases. The CDR3 covers 13 residues. Per germline, CDR1 LGHNT and CDR2 FRNRAP. In DNA form, the CDR3 reads TGTGCTAGTGGTTCGGTACTGGGCGCTGAAGCTTTCTTT. Protein: CASGSVLGAEAFF.

V gene TRBV15 combines with J gene TRBJ1-2, with D possibly TRBD1 on 5 matching bases. Trimming shortened V by 0 bases and J by 13 bases, and 21 bases separated the two germline ends. The CDR3 length is 15 residues. The germline gives CDR1 LNHNV, CDR2 YYDKDF (reference sequence). CDR3 region: CATSRDLQGRGGVTF. DNA of the CDR3: TGTGCCACCAGCAGAGATCTTCAGGGCCGGGGCGGGGTCACCTTC.

The gene calls are TRBV10-1 and TRBJ2-5, with a possible D match to TRBD1 (6 bases). Germline V gene data show CDR1 as WNHNN and CDR2 as SYGVQD (reference sequence). V was shortened by 3 bases and J by 2 bases, with 7 bases between the two germline ends. The CDR3 extends over 13 amino acids. The CDR3 bases are TGCGCCAGCAGTGACAGGGGTCAAGAGACCCAGTACTTC. Translated, it gives CASSDRGQETQYF.

This sequence joins TRBV9 and TRBJ2-5; 9 bases line up with TRBD2. J lost 5 bases, V lost 3 bases, and 2 bases had no gene match. Germline-derived CDR1 and CDR2 are SGDLS and YYNGEE. This CDR3 contains 13 residues. Here the CDR3 reads CASSDAGGETQYF. CDR3 nucleotide sequence: TGTGCCAGCAGCGATGCGGGAGGGGAGACCCAGTACTTC.

This sequence joins TRBV3-1 (or the pseudogene TRBV3-2) and TRBJ2-5; a possible D gene is TRBD2 (6 bases). V dropped 4 bases and J dropped 0 bases, with 15 bases sitting between them. Germline V gene lookup returns CDR1 LGHDT and CDR2 YNNKEL (reference sequence). The CDR3 totals 16 residues. DNA of the CDR3: TGTGCCAGCAGCCCCTATAGCGGCCCTTACCAAGAGACCCAGTACTTC. Its protein product is CASSPYSGPYQETQYF.

A single count supports this clone. The chain links TRBV2 to TRBJ2-2; D possibly corresponds to TRBD2 (5 bases). The CDR3 is made up of 14 amino acids. The V gene's germline CDR1 is SNHLY and CDR2 FYNNEI. V dropped 6 bases and J dropped 2 bases, with 10 bases sitting between them. The CDR3 sequence: CASRAGRNTGELFF. CDR3 nucleotides: TGTGCCAGCAGGGCGGGTCGTAACACCGGGGAGCTGTTTTTT.

J is TRBJ2-3 and V is TRBV6-6; TRBD2 aligns across 8 bases. This CDR3 spans 14 amino acids. With V trimmed by 6 bases and J by 1 base, 3 bases remained unmatched. Germline loops: CDR1 MNHNY, CDR2 SVGAGI (reference sequence). The CDR3, as DNA: TGTGCCAGCAGAAGCGGGAGTCGCACAGATACGCAGTATTTT. Protein: CASRSGSRTDTQYF.

The chain recombines TRBV6-1 with TRBJ2-7; D possibly corresponds to TRBD1 (5 bases). The CDR3 consists of 15 residues. Germline CDR1 reads MNHNS; CDR2 reads SASEGT. Trimming pared 2 bases from V and 3 bases from J, leaving 14 bases between. The CDR3 region has the DNA TGTGCCAGCAGTGAAAGGGGCACTCTAATCTACGAGCAGTACTTC. Translating it yields CASSERGTLIYEQYF.

The chain has TRBV5-1 and TRBJ2-5; D might be TRBD2 (6 bases). V was clipped by 3 bases and J by 14 bases, with 23 bases between them. This CDR3 has 14 amino acids. Per germline, CDR1 SGHRS and CDR2 YFSETQ. CDR3 sequence (DNA): TGCGCCAGCAGCTCCGGGACTGACACCCGTTCAGGATACTTC. Its protein is CASSSGTDTRSGYF.

The genes are TRBV6-5 and TRBJ2-3; D perhaps matches TRBD1 (6 bases). Per germline, CDR1 MNHEY and CDR2 SVGAGI. Trimming removed 6 bases from V and 8 bases from J, with 21 bases in between. The CDR3 length is 15 residues. CDR3 sequence (DNA): TGTGCCAGCAGGACAACGACAGGATTGAAAGTTACGCAGTATTTT. Translated: CASRTTTGLKVTQYF.

The sample holds a few counts of this clone. The rearrangement joins TRBV29-1 to TRBJ2-7; no definite D call. CDR1 is SQVTM and CDR2 is ANQGSEA in the germline V gene. Trimming left V 3 bases short and J 5 bases short, with 8 bases between. The CDR3 loop spans 11 amino acids. CDR3 sequence: CSVDGHDEQYF. The CDR3 coding sequence is TGCAGCGTTGACGGTCATGACGAGCAGTACTTC.

This clone was seen only once. The chain uses TRBV21-1 and TRBJ1-2; no check of the table's D call, TRBD1, against the DNA was made. TRBV21-1 counts as a pseudogene. This CDR3 comprises 15 residues. The CDR3 loop is CASSKAEGDLYGYTF. CDR3 nucleotides: TGTGCCAGCAGCAAAGCAGAGGGGGATCTCTATGGCTACACCTTC.